This TCR beta chain is drawn from a study of Ad26.COV2.S vaccination and SARS-CoV-2 variants. At the level of the study: The trial was COV1001 and the donor's arm was Ad26.COV2.S. Once, or twice with 56 days between doses, Ad26.COV2.S was given intramuscularly.

Sequenced by immunoSEQ multiplex PCR; TCRdb stores in-frame clones only, minus some. This sample has 430,000 or so clones, with roughly nine tenths found just once. V lost 4 bases and J lost 1; bases outside the gene matches: 2. Germline V gives CDR1 LNHDA, CDR2 SQIVND (reference sequence). This CDR3 is 14 amino acids long. Whole-study results and caveats: Participants in the vaccine arm had higher spike-specific TCR breadth; placebo recipients had lower. Vaccinated and placebo-treated recipients had similar non-spike TCR breadth.

The treatment: around 19 received Ad26.COV2.S at low or high dose, single or two shots; 5 received placebo; per-sample allocation not given. The samples date from day 63 after the first vaccine or placebo injection. Note on this clone: The antigen is unknown.

The chain combines TRBV19 with TRBJ2-3; TRBD2 matches 7 bases. This sequence originates from a person between 18 and 59 years old who received the Ad26.COV2.S COVID-19 vaccine or a placebo. The sequences come from peripheral blood, collected in a trial of Ad26.COV2.S vaccine versus placebo. CDR3 coding DNA: TGTGCCAGTAGTAGGACTAGTGGCACAGATACGCAGTATTTT. Its protein product is CASSRTSGTDTQYF.